One and the same sample provided the 31 T cell receptor beta chains below, sequenced in a study of CD8+CD57+ T cells in acquired aplastic anemia. TCR beta VDJ combinations and CDR3 sequences were profiled from genomic DNA. Using its own MiXCR run on the reads, TCRdb lists one record per CDR3 protein. The sample holds roughly 190,000 distinct CDR3 sequences, less than 70% seen once. The sequenced sample consisted of sorted CD4+, CD8+, or CD8+CD57+ T cells (not recorded which) from PBMCs. Source of these receptors: a human donor in good health, serving as a control.

This clonotype was seen only a few times. The final CDR3 position lacks the conserved phenylalanine or tryptophan, pointing to a likely read error. The chain employs TRBV28 and TRBJ2-7, with no clear D. The CDR3 has 11 amino acids. Germline V gene data show CDR1 as MDHEN and CDR2 as SYDVKM. V lost 3 bases and J lost 4, with 4 bases in between. CDR3 coding DNA: TGTGCCAGCAGTTTGAGGTACGAGCAGTACTCC. Amino acids: CASSLRYEQYS.

This clonotype appeared many times. The chain recombines TRBV5-1 with TRBJ2-5; D is possibly TRBD1 (6 bases). Germline V gives CDR1 SGHRS, CDR2 YFSETQ. V dropped 4 bases and J dropped 0 bases, with 10 bases sitting between them. The CDR3 covers 14 residues. CDR3 bases: TGCGCCAGCAGCCTAAGGACAGACCAAGAGACCCAGTACTTC. This codes for CASSLRTDQETQYF.

J is TRBJ2-7 and V is TRBV24-1; no reliable D call. V shed 2 bases and J shed 3 bases, with 16 bases lying between them. CDR1 is KGHDR, CDR2 SFDVKD, per germline. This CDR3 region has 16 residues. The CDR3 nucleotides read TGTGCCACCAGTGATTCGGGCCGCAAAGGCCACTACGAGCAGTACTTC. As protein: CATSDSGRKGHYEQYF.

This clonotype was seen many times. The rearrangement links TRBV7-8 to TRBJ2-5; 11 positions match TRBD2. The CDR3 sequence is 18 residues long. V shed 0 bases and J 2 bases; nucleotides not matched to a gene: 8. Germline V gene sequence: CDR1 SGHVS, CDR2 FQNEAQ. This CDR3 reads CASSLASVAGGNQETQYF. For the CDR3, the DNA is TGTGCCAGCAGCTTAGCGTCCGTAGCGGGGGGGAATCAAGAGACCCAGTACTTC.

This clonotype was seen many times. The chain couples TRBV7-9 to TRBJ2-2; 9 bases agree with TRBD1. The CDR3 covers 15 residues. Germline-derived CDR1 and CDR2 are SEHNR and FQNEAQ (reference sequence). V lost 5 bases and J lost 4; bases outside the gene matches: 5. Here the CDR3 reads CASSGTGLGTGELFF. The CDR3 region has the DNA TGTGCCAGCAGCGGGACAGGGCTTGGCACCGGGGAGCTGTTTTTT.

Ten or more counts support this clonotype. This rearrangement joins TRBV7-2 to TRBJ2-5; 8 nucleotides match TRBD2. This CDR3 is 15 amino acids long. The V segment lost 2 bases and the J segment 4 bases; nucleotides outside the gene matches: 6. CDR1 is SGHTA and CDR2 is FQGNSA in the germline V gene. DNA of the CDR3: TGTGCCAGCAGCTTATCCCGGGGGGGAGGAGAGACCCAGTACTTC. Amino acids: CASSLSRGGGETQYF.

This clonotype was seen more than once but under ten times. The chain links TRBV5-4 to TRBJ2-7; 10 nucleotides line up with TRBD1. Trimming cost V 4 bases and J 0 bases; bases outside gene matches: 4. Germline CDR1 is SGHNT and CDR2 is YYREEE (reference sequence). This CDR3 is 15 amino acids long. CDR3 sequence: CASSMGTGVSYEQYF. CDR3 nucleotide sequence: TGTGCCAGCAGCATGGGGACAGGGGTCTCCTACGAGCAGTACTTC.

The chain combines TRBV19 with TRBJ2-6; 7 bases map to TRBD1. CDR1 and CDR2 (germline): LNHDA, SQIVND (reference sequence). With V trimmed by 6 bases and J by 0 bases, 2 bases remained unmatched. CDR3 length equals 15 residues. CDR3 DNA sequence: TGTGCCAGTAGAGGACAGGACTCTGGGGCCAACGTCCTGACTTTC. Translated, it gives CASRGQDSGANVLTF.

This chain links TRBV15 with TRBJ1-5; TRBD1 matches at 7 bases. V was pared by 5 bases and J by 12 bases, with 13 bases of the junction left unmatched. The CDR3 loop spans 14 amino acids. Germline V gives CDR1 LNHNV, CDR2 YYDKDF (reference sequence). CDR3 sequence: CATSVGGTDGDQHF. The CDR3, as DNA: TGTGCCACCAGCGTAGGGGGGACAGATGGCGACCAGCATTTT.

The chain uses TRBV12-3 or TRBV12-4 and TRBJ2-2; 8 bases fit TRBD1. The CDR3 sequence is 15 residues long. The J segment lost 2 bases and the V segment lost 6 bases, leaving 5 bases of the junction unmatched. In nucleotides, the CDR3 is TGTGCCAGCAGGTTGACAGGGGACAACACCGGGGAGCTGTTTTTT. Protein product: CASRLTGDNTGELFF.

This chain uses TRBV6-4 with TRBJ2-7; tentatively, D is TRBD2 (6 bases). The V and J ends lost 6 bases and 0 bases respectively, with 15 bases between them. The germline V gene has CDR1 MRHNA and CDR2 SNTAGT. CDR3 size: 15 residues. CDR3 coding DNA: TGTGCCAGCAGCTCCCAATGGGGGGACTCCTACGAGCAGTACTTC. Its translation: CASSSQWGDSYEQYF.

The chain recombines TRBV24-1 with TRBJ2-1, with 13 bases aligning to TRBD2. The CDR3 runs to 13 residues. The ends lost 10 bases at V and 8 bases at J; junction bases unmatched: 4. Per the germline V gene, CDR1 is KGHDR and CDR2 is SFDVKD. The CDR3 nucleotides are TGTGCCACAAAGGGACTAGCGGGGTATGAGCAGTTCTTC. Protein product: CATKGLAGYEQFF.

CDR3 bases: TGTGCCAGCAGTGAAGGTGTCCGGGCAGAAGCAGATACGCAGTATTTT. This codes for CASSEGVRAEADTQYF. This rearrangement joins TRBV25-1 to TRBJ2-3; D remains ambiguous. Germline CDR1 is MGHDK and CDR2 is SYGVNS. The CDR3 has 16 amino acids. Trimming took 2 bases from V and 4 from J, leaving 16 bases between them.

This clonotype has at least ten counts. The rearrangement joins TRBV7-8 to TRBJ2-7; D remains unclear. The CDR3 covers 15 residues. Trimming took 1 base from V and 3 from J, leaving 13 bases between them. The germline V gene encodes CDR1 SGHVS and CDR2 FQNEAQ. This CDR3 is CASSLVGKGNYEQYF. CDR3 coding DNA: TGTGCCAGCAGCTTAGTAGGTAAAGGGAACTACGAGCAGTACTTC.

The V gene is TRBV24-1, the J gene TRBJ1-6; 8 positions agree with TRBD1. Per the germline V gene, CDR1 is KGHDR and CDR2 is SFDVKD. CDR3 length: 16 residues. After removal of 5 bases from V and 8 bases from J, the junction contained 10 bases not matched to a gene. The CDR3 coding sequence is TGTGCCACCAGTGGGGCCGGGACAGGTAGCCATTCACCCCTCCACTTT. This codes for CATSGAGTGSHSPLHF.

The chain carries TRBV24-1 and TRBJ2-1; 9 nucleotides align to TRBD1. Losses at the gene ends were 12 bases for V and 9 bases for J; bases not matched to a gene: 8. Germline CDR1 reads KGHDR; CDR2 reads SFDVKD. The CDR3 consists of 12 residues. This chain's CDR3 is CASGQGIGEQFF. The CDR3 bases are TGTGCCTCGGGACAGGGTATCGGTGAGCAGTTCTTC.

This clonotype was seen repeatedly, ten times or more. The V gene is TRBV7-2, the J gene TRBJ1-4; D perhaps matches TRBD1 (6 bases). CDR3 size: 13 residues. The germline CDR1 and CDR2 sequences are SGHTA and FQGNSA. V dropped 2 bases and J dropped 6 bases, with 7 bases sitting between them. The CDR3 region is CASSLHRDEKLFF. In DNA form, the CDR3 reads TGTGCCAGCAGCTTACACAGGGATGAAAAACTGTTTTTT.

J is TRBJ1-4 and V is TRBV2; D possibly corresponds to TRBD1 (5 bases). CDR1 is SNHLY, CDR2 FYNNEI, per germline. The CDR3 consists of 11 residues. Trimming pared 8 bases from V and 12 bases from J, leaving 13 bases between. The CDR3 nucleotides are TGTGCCAGCGCGGGGACGGTTGAACTGTTTTTT. Translation: CASAGTVELFF.

The V call is TRBV2, the J call TRBJ2-7; 7 nucleotides agree with TRBD1. Germline V CDR1 and CDR2: SNHLY, FYNNEI. With 6 bases clipped from V and 3 bases from J, the junction kept 8 bases outside the gene matches. This CDR3 region has 14 residues. CDR3 protein: CASRRPGQSYEQYF. CDR3 DNA sequence: TGTGCCAGCAGAAGACCGGGACAGAGCTACGAGCAGTACTTC.

This clonotype was counted once. This chain links TRBV7-2 with TRBJ2-5, with a tentative D call TRBD2 (6 bases). CDR3 size: 15 residues. From germline, CDR1 is SGHTA and CDR2 FQGNSA. V was shortened by 1 base and J by 10 bases, with 19 bases between the two germline ends. This CDR3 is CASSLVPRAGRGQYF. The CDR3, as DNA: TGTGCCAGCAGCTTAGTTCCGCGGGCTGGGCGGGGCCAGTACTTC.

The chain recombines TRBV2 with TRBJ2-7; 8 positions match TRBD1. The CDR3 is 14 amino acids. Germline assignment: CDR1 SNHLY and CDR2 FYNNEI. V dropped 2 bases and J dropped 2; count of bases not matched to a gene: 2. The CDR3 is CASSELGQAYEQYF. The CDR3 DNA sequence: TGTGCCAGCAGTGAACTGGGACAGGCCTACGAGCAGTACTTC.

This clonotype was counted a few times. The V call is TRBV20-1, the J call TRBJ1-2, with TRBD1 matching over 7 bases. The length of the CDR3 is 15 residues. Losses at the gene ends were 5 bases for V and 3 bases for J; bases not matched to a gene: 12. Per germline, CDR1 DFQATT and CDR2 SNEGSKA (reference sequence). The DNA for the CDR3 is TGCAGTGCTTGTGGACTAGCGGGACAGTACTATGGCTACACCTTC. This sequence encodes CSACGLAGQYYGYTF.

This chain links TRBV15 with TRBJ2-1; D gene uncertain. Germline loops: CDR1 LNHNV, CDR2 YYDKDF (reference sequence). This CDR3 is built from 12 residues. The germline V and J ends were trimmed by 0 bases and 7 bases, with 4 bases remaining between them. CDR3 sequence (DNA): TGTGCCACCAGCAGAGACGGGAATGAGCAGTTCTTC. It codes for CATSRDGNEQFF.

V usage is TRBV5-5 and J usage is TRBJ2-7; 10 bases match TRBD2. After removal of 5 bases from V and 1 base from J, the junction contained 6 bases not matched to a gene. This CDR3 has 15 residues. The germline gives CDR1 SGHKS, CDR2 YYEKEE (reference sequence). The CDR3 DNA reads TGTGCCAGCAGTTTGAGCGGGGGGGGTTCCTACGAGCAGTACTTC. This encodes CASSLSGGGSYEQYF.

V gene TRBV7-2 combines with J gene TRBJ2-5; 8 bases match TRBD1. Trimming at V came to 9 bases and at J to 5 bases, leaving 26 bases not matched to a gene. Per germline, CDR1 SGHTA and CDR2 FQGNSA. This CDR3 spans 19 amino acids. The CDR3, as DNA: TGTGCCAGTAAGACAGGGGACATCTGGTTCGGTGAGTGCGTGGAGACCCAGTACTTC. This translates into CASKTGDIWFGECVETQYF.

The gene calls are TRBV7-2 and TRBJ2-5; 8 nucleotides match TRBD1. The CDR3 extends over 12 amino acids. Germline V gives CDR1 SGHTA, CDR2 FQGNSA. V dropped 7 bases and J dropped 7; count of bases not matched to a gene: 5. CDR3 bases: TGTGCCAGCACCCCCGGACAGGGGACCCAGTACTTC. The encoded protein is CASTPGQGTQYF. The variable domain in full, with the rest retrieved from reference TRBV7-2 and TRBJ2-5, is GAGVSQSPSNKVTEKGKDVELRCDPISGHTALYWYRQSLGQGLEFLIYFQGNSAPDKSGLPSDRFSAERTGGSVSTLTIQRTQQEDSAVYLCASTPGQGTQYFGPGTRLLVL.

The chain employs TRBV6-6 and TRBJ2-7, with D perhaps TRBD1 (6 bases). Per germline, CDR1 MNHNY and CDR2 SVGAGI (reference sequence). This CDR3 region has 12 residues. V lost 10 bases and J lost 0, with 10 bases in between. Here the CDR3 reads CATQGSSYEQYF. The CDR3, as DNA: TGTGCCACTCAGGGGAGCTCCTACGAGCAGTACTTC.

This clonotype showed up many times. The chain is built from TRBV7-6 and TRBJ1-5, with 8 nucleotides matching TRBD1. Germline-derived CDR1 and CDR2 are SGHVS and FNYEAQ. This CDR3 comprises 13 residues. V shed 5 bases and J 6 bases; nucleotides not matched to a gene: 3. This chain's CDR3 is CASSPTGVQPQHF. CDR3 nucleotides: TGTGCCAGCAGCCCGACAGGGGTTCAGCCCCAGCATTTT.

The chain couples TRBV2 to TRBJ1-2; TRBD1 matches at 7 bases. The CDR3 contains 12 residues. Trimming took 3 bases from V and 6 from J; bases not matched to a gene: 1. Germline CDR1 SNHLY, CDR2 FYNNEI. The CDR3 DNA follows: TGTGCCAGCAGTGACAGGGGGGATGGCTACACCTTC. As protein: CASSDRGDGYTF. Drawing the rest from reference TRBV2 and TRBJ1-2, the complete variable domain is EPEVTQTPSHQVTQMGQEVILRCVPISNHLYFYWYRQILGQKVEFLVSFYNNEISEKSEIFDDQFSVERPDGSNFTLKIRSTKLEDSAMYFCASSDRGDGYTFGSGTRLTVV.

The table lists this clonotype with many counts. J is TRBJ1-1 and V is TRBV6-6, with 11 bases that match TRBD1. The CDR3 runs 15 residues. V lost 5 bases, J lost 5 bases, and 7 bases stayed unmatched. The germline gives CDR1 MNHNY, CDR2 SVGAGI (reference sequence). This CDR3 is CASSDPGQGGTEAFF. The DNA for the CDR3 is TGTGCCAGCAGTGACCCGGGACAGGGGGGGACTGAAGCTTTCTTT.

V and J are TRBV7-2 and TRBJ1-2; D is perhaps TRBD1 (5 bases). The CDR3 is 16 residues long. The germline V gene encodes CDR1 SGHTA and CDR2 FQGNSA. V lost 2 bases and J 8 bases, leaving 21 bases between the germline ends. Here the CDR3 DNA reads TGTGCCAGCAGCTTATTGGCGTCGGGGCGCGGGGGAGGCTACACCTTC. It encodes CASSLLASGRGGGYTF.